Sequencing of this TCR beta chain was carried out in a study of T cells in Graves' hyperthyroidism and ophthalmopathy. Germline V gene sequence: CDR1 SNHLY, CDR2 FYNNEI. The CDR3 sequence is 15 residues long. V was pared by 2 bases and J by 7 bases, with 8 bases of the junction left unmatched. There were TCR beta CDR3 regions amplified from RNA transcripts. During a first-round RT-PCR of the TCR CDR3, the HTBI primer set was used. Via MiXCR, TCRdb re-called the multiplex PCR reads, giving one row per CDR3 protein. The sample has some 530,000 distinct CDR3 sequences; about 22% are singletons. Only a few counts were recorded for this clonotype.

The TCR sequence derives from a woman in her seventies with Graves' ophthalmopathy. Sequencing was done on a sample of blood. The chain links TRBV2 to TRBJ1-5; the match to TRBD1 covers 7 bases. CDR3 protein: CASSEFDRVRQPQHF. As DNA, the CDR3 is TGTGCCAGCAGTGAATTCGACAGGGTAAGACAGCCCCAGCATTTT.